These T cell receptor beta chains were read from a single sample in a study of blood T cell repertoires in COVID-19. The protocol was immunoSEQ multiplex PCR, while the TCRdb copy is restricted to in-frame clones and leaves out a portion. The sample comprises 200,000 or so clones, roughly 82% of which are singletons, and around 5.2% rests with the top ten. The sequenced material came from peripheral blood. The receptor set was obtained from a woman aged 25 to 45 with acute or convalescent COVID-19. CDR3s include the opening cysteine and the closing phenylalanine or tryptophan. The D gene is left open where the match is weak. Clone size is stated in some rows and not others, as once, few, many or a class when expanded.

d_call j_call clone_size v_call cdr3_length cdr3_nt cdr3_aa
TRBD2 TRBJ2-7 many TRBV7-2 13 TGTGCCAGCAGCCCTATAGCGGGGACGATGATGTACTTC CASSPIAGTMMYF
NA TRBJ1-1 NA TRBV3-1/TRBV3-2 13 TGTGCCAGCAGCGATACAGGGAACACTGAAGCTTTCTTT CASSDTGNTEAFF
NA TRBJ1-2 NA TRBV19 16 TGTGCCAGTAGTATAGGGGGGCTTGTGAGTGAGGATGGCTACACCTTC CASSIGGLVSEDGYTF
NA TRBJ1-1 few TRBV28 12 TGTGCCAGCAGTCTCCAGCGGAGAAAAGCTTTCTTT CASSLQRRKAFF
NA TRBJ1-1 many TRBV7-8 15 TGTGCCAGCAGCCACGGGGGGTTGGGGGGAACTGAAGCTTTCTTT CASSHGGLGGTEAFF
TRBD2 TRBJ2-1 NA TRBV6-1 15 TGTGCCAGCAGCTCCGGGACTAGTGATTACAATGAGCAGTTCTTC CASSSGTSDYNEQFF
NA TRBJ1-2 NA TRBV29-1 11 TGCAGCGTGGGTGCAGCGTGGGGCTACACCTTC CSVGAAWGYTF
NA TRBJ1-2 once TRBV6-5 14 TGTGCCAGTACGACAGCGTTTGGGAAGTATGGCTACACCTTC CASTTAFGKYGYTF
TRBD1 TRBJ2-7 NA TRBV11-2 14 TGTGCCAGCAGCTTTCGCCCAGGGGGCTACGAGCAGTACTTC CASSFRPGGYEQYF
TRBD2 TRBJ2-3 NA TRBV4-3 15 TGCGCCAGCAGCCAAACTAGCGGGAACACAGATACGCAGTATTTT CASSQTSGNTDTQYF
TRBD1 TRBJ2-7 NA TRBV10-3 16 TGTGCCATCACCCGAGGGACAGGCACTCCCTCCTACGAGCAGTACTTC CAITRGTGTPSYEQYF
NA TRBJ2-2 NA TRBV9 17 TGTGCCAGCAGCGTAGCTCCGGGATTTGGAAACACCGGGGAGCTGTTTTTT CASSVAPGFGNTGELFF
NA TRBJ1-2 NA TRBV27 13 TGTGCCAGCAGTTTACAGGGCAACTATGGCTACACCTTC CASSLQGNYGYTF
NA TRBJ1-5 NA TRBV7-8 13 TGTGCCAGCAGCTTATCCAGGGCGCCGCCCCAGCATTTT CASSLSRAPPQHF
NA TRBJ1-2 NA TRBV6-5 15 TGTGCCAGCAGTTACTCGATGGTTCGAGGGTATGGCTACACCTTC CASSYSMVRGYGYTF
NA TRBJ2-5 NA TRBV7-9 14 TGTGCCAGCAGCCCAATCAGGGGCGAAGAGACCCAGTACTTC CASSPIRGEETQYF
TRBD1 TRBJ2-6 NA TRBV2 15 TGTGCCAGCAGTCGGGACAGACCAGGGGCCAACGTCCTGACTTTC CASSRDRPGANVLTF